A selection of T cell receptor beta chains follows, all from one sample in a study of beta chain features in type 1 diabetes. Only in-frame clones appear in the TCRdb table, and some are missing; sequencing was by immunoSEQ multiplex PCR. This table has more than 300,000 clones, approximately 15% appearing once. The sequencing input was naive CD4+ T cells from blood. Source of these receptors: a young woman in good health. CDR3s include the opening cysteine and the closing phenylalanine or tryptophan. Each record gives: V gene, D gene, J gene, clone size, CDR3 DNA, CDR3 protein. The D gene is left open where the match is weak. Size tells how often a clone was seen (once, few, many) or the class of an expanded clone, and some rows leave it out.

V: TRBV18; D: TRBD2; J: TRBJ2-1; size: few; DNA: TGTGCCAGCTCAGGCGGGACTAGCGGGAGTTTTCCGTTCTTC; CDR3: CASSGGTSGSFPFF
V: TRBV2; D: .; J: TRBJ1-5; size: few; DNA: TGTGCCAGCAGCATGGGGGGTGGTCAGCCCCAGCATTTT; CDR3: CASSMGGGQPQHF
V: TRBV5-1; D: TRBD2; J: TRBJ2-5; size: few; DNA: TGCGCCAGCACACCCGTTAGCGGGAGCGGTGAGACCCAGTACTTC; CDR3: CASTPVSGSGETQYF
V: TRBV30; D: .; J: TRBJ2-7; size: few; DNA: TGTGCCTGGAGTGTACTGGAGTTTCCGCAGTACTTC; CDR3: CAWSVLEFPQYF
V: TRBV29-1; D: .; J: TRBJ1-1; size: few; DNA: TGCAGCGTCCTCCACGCGGGGGCACGGACTGAAGCTTTCTTT; CDR3: CSVLHAGARTEAFF
V: TRBV28; D: .; J: TRBJ1-5; size: .; DNA: TGTGCCAGCAGCCCAGGGAACAGCTTCAATCAGCCCCAGCATTTT; CDR3: CASSPGNSFNQPQHF
V: TRBV2; D: .; J: TRBJ2-2; size: .; DNA: TGTGCCAGCAGAGACAGCAACGCGAACACCGGGGAGCTGTTTTTT; CDR3: CASRDSNANTGELFF
V: TRBV7-9; D: TRBD1; J: TRBJ2-1; size: few; DNA: TGTGCCAGCAGGGCGACACAGGGGGGTGTTTACAATGAGCAGTTCTTC; CDR3: CASRATQGGVYNEQFF
V: TRBV11-2; D: .; J: TRBJ1-3; size: .; DNA: TGTGCCAGCAGCTTAGCAGGGTATGGAAACACCATATATTTT; CDR3: CASSLAGYGNTIYF
V: TRBV15; D: .; J: TRBJ2-1; size: .; DNA: TGTGCCACCAGCAGAGATACAGGGTTCAATGAGCAGTTCTTC; CDR3: CATSRDTGFNEQFF
V: TRBV29-1; D: TRBD2; J: TRBJ2-1; size: few; DNA: TGCAGCGTCTCGGGACTAGCGGGAGGGCGTTCCTACAATGAGCAGTTCTTC; CDR3: CSVSGLAGGRSYNEQFF
V: TRBV6-5; D: TRBD1; J: TRBJ1-2; size: few; DNA: TGTGCCAGCAGCGGAGACAGGGGACGGTATGGCTACACCTTC; CDR3: CASSGDRGRYGYTF
V: TRBV27; D: .; J: TRBJ2-7; size: few; DNA: TGTGCCAGCAGCAGCCCAGGAGAGCAGTACTTC; CDR3: CASSSPGEQYF
V: TRBV30; D: TRBD2; J: TRBJ2-1; size: few; DNA: TGTGCTCGGGGAGGAGCGGGAGATGAGCAGTTCTTC; CDR3: CARGGAGDEQFF
V: TRBV19; D: .; J: TRBJ1-2; size: .; DNA: TGTGCCAGTAGTATAGGACAGCCCCCGAGGGGCTACACCTTC; CDR3: CASSIGQPPRGYTF
V: TRBV19; D: .; J: TRBJ2-4; size: .; DNA: TGTGCCAGTAGCTCCCTGACTACCAAAGGGGGAAACATTCAGTACTTC; CDR3: CASSSLTTKGGNIQYF
V: TRBV7-9; D: .; J: TRBJ2-3; size: few; DNA: TGTGCCAGCAGCCGCAGGACAGCCGACCAAGATACGCAGTATTTT; CDR3: CASSRRTADQDTQYF
V: TRBV5-1; D: TRBD1; J: TRBJ1-2; size: few; DNA: TGCGCCAGCAGTCGGAAACCAGGACAGGGTGATGGCTACACCTTC; CDR3: CASSRKPGQGDGYTF
V: TRBV4-3; D: TRBD2; J: TRBJ2-3; size: .; DNA: TGCGCCAGCAGCCCTAAGGGACTAGCGGGAGCCTCAGATACGCAGTATTTT; CDR3: CASSPKGLAGASDTQYF
V: TRBV5-4; D: .; J: TRBJ2-2; size: .; DNA: TGTGCCAGCAGCTTCGCTCGCGGGGCCAAGTCCGGGGAGCTGTTTTTT; CDR3: CASSFARGAKSGELFF
V: TRBV5-1; D: .; J: TRBJ2-3; size: few; DNA: TGCGCCAGCAGAGGGGAACGGAGCACAGATACGCAGTATTTT; CDR3: CASRGERSTDTQYF
V: TRBV5-4; D: .; J: TRBJ2-1; size: few; DNA: TGTGCCAGCAGCATGCCCAGTCCACCCAACAATGAGCAGTTCTTC; CDR3: CASSMPSPPNNEQFF
V: TRBV2; D: TRBD2; J: TRBJ2-1; size: .; DNA: TGTGCCACCACACTAGCGTTTAGCTACAATGAGCAGTTCTTC; CDR3: CATTLAFSYNEQFF
V: TRBV29-1; D: .; J: TRBJ1-2; size: few; DNA: TGCAGCGTCCGGGGGGTTGGCTACACCTTC; CDR3: CSVRGVGYTF
V: TRBV7-9; D: TRBD1; J: TRBJ2-1; size: .; DNA: TGTGCCAGCAGCTTAGAAGGGACAGGGTTTAATGAGCAGTTCTTC; CDR3: CASSLEGTGFNEQFF
V: TRBV9; D: TRBD1; J: TRBJ1-3; size: .; DNA: TGTGCCAGCAGCGCCAGACAGGGACTCTATGGAAACACCATATATTTT; CDR3: CASSARQGLYGNTIYF
V: TRBV6-1; D: TRBD1; J: TRBJ1-3; size: .; DNA: TGTGCCAGCAGCGTACAGGGGGCTAATGGAAACACCATATATTTT; CDR3: CASSVQGANGNTIYF
V: TRBV29-1; D: .; J: TRBJ2-1; size: .; DNA: TGCAGCGTTGAATTCGGGTTTTCCCTGAATGAGCAGTTCTTC; CDR3: CSVEFGFSLNEQFF
V: TRBV7-2; D: TRBD2; J: TRBJ2-1; size: few; DNA: TGTGCCAGCGTCCTCGGGACTAGCAGAAATGAGCAGTTCTTC; CDR3: CASVLGTSRNEQFF
V: TRBV30; D: .; J: TRBJ2-4; size: few; DNA: TGTGCCTGGAGTGTACAGGTATCCGCCATTCAGTACTTC; CDR3: CAWSVQVSAIQYF
V: TRBV27; D: .; J: TRBJ2-1; size: .; DNA: TGTGCCAGCAGTTCAACAGGGACCTACAATGAGCAGTTCTTC; CDR3: CASSSTGTYNEQFF
V: TRBV18; D: TRBD1; J: TRBJ1-5; size: few; DNA: TGTGCCAGCTCACCAGGACAGGGTAATCAGCCCCAGCATTTT; CDR3: CASSPGQGNQPQHF
V: TRBV30; D: TRBD1; J: TRBJ1-5; size: .; DNA: TGTGCCTGGAGTTTACAGGGGCGTCAGCCCCAGCATTTT; CDR3: CAWSLQGRQPQHF
V: TRBV7-9; D: .; J: TRBJ1-5; size: .; DNA: TGTGCCAGCAGCCAACAGGAAAATCAGCCCCAGCATTTT; CDR3: CASSQQENQPQHF
V: TRBV7-6; D: TRBD2; J: TRBJ2-7; size: .; DNA: TGTGCCAGCAGTCCCCAAGGGGGACTAGCGACCGAGCAGTACTTC; CDR3: CASSPQGGLATEQYF
V: TRBV5-1; D: TRBD2; J: TRBJ2-4; size: .; DNA: TGCGCCAGCAGCCTCAAACCGGGACTAGGGGAGTTTGCCAAAAACATTCAGTACTTC; CDR3: CASSLKPGLGEFAKNIQYF
V: TRBV29-1; D: TRBD2; J: TRBJ2-3; size: few; DNA: TGCAGCGTTGCCCCTAGCGGTAGGCCAGATACGCAGTATTTT; CDR3: CSVAPSGRPDTQYF
V: TRBV14; D: .; J: TRBJ1-2; size: few; DNA: TGTGCCAGCAGCGTACAAAACTATGGCTACACCTTC; CDR3: CASSVQNYGYTF
V: TRBV9; D: TRBD2; J: TRBJ2-7; size: .; DNA: TGTGCCAGCAGCGTAGCACTAGCGGGAGCCTACGAGCAGTACTTC; CDR3: CASSVALAGAYEQYF
V: TRBV19; D: .; J: TRBJ2-7; size: .; DNA: TGTGCCAGTAGCGGTCAACCGGGGAGGTTAGGCGAGCAGTACTTC; CDR3: CASSGQPGRLGEQYF
V: TRBV28; D: TRBD2; J: TRBJ2-5; size: .; DNA: TGTGCCAGCAGCGCCCTAGGGCTAGCGGGGCCACCAGTGACCCAGTACTTC; CDR3: CASSALGLAGPPVTQYF
V: TRBV27; D: TRBD2; J: TRBJ2-1; size: .; DNA: TGTGCCAGCGTTTCTCGACTAGCGGGAGGAGGTGAGCAGTTCTTC; CDR3: CASVSRLAGGGEQFF
V: TRBV6-1; D: TRBD2; J: TRBJ2-7; size: .; DNA: TGTGCCAGCAGACTTAGCGGGAGTGGGGACGAGCAGTACTTC; CDR3: CASRLSGSGDEQYF
V: TRBV5-1; D: TRBD2; J: TRBJ2-1; size: few; DNA: TGCGCCAGCAGCTGGAAACTAGCGGGTCCCGACAATGAGCAGTTCTTC; CDR3: CASSWKLAGPDNEQFF
V: TRBV2; D: .; J: TRBJ1-2; size: few; DNA: TGTGCCAGCAGTGCACAGGACTATGGCTACACCTTC; CDR3: CASSAQDYGYTF
V: TRBV4-3; D: .; J: TRBJ2-2; size: .; DNA: TGCGCCAGCAGCCAAGAGGTCAGAACACCCGGGGAGCTGTTTTTT; CDR3: CASSQEVRTPGELFF
V: TRBV7-2; D: .; J: TRBJ2-5; size: .; DNA: TGTGCCAGCAGCTTCGGGGGAAAAGAGACCCAGTACTTC; CDR3: CASSFGGKETQYF
V: TRBV9; D: TRBD2; J: TRBJ2-2; size: .; DNA: TGTGCCAGCAGCGTCCGACTAGCGGGAGGGCCATACACCGGGGAGCTGTTTTTT; CDR3: CASSVRLAGGPYTGELFF
V: TRBV7-2; D: .; J: TRBJ2-2; size: few; DNA: TGTGCCAGCAGCTTAGATTGGGGAGGCACCGGGGAGCTGTTTTTT; CDR3: CASSLDWGGTGELFF
V: TRBV19; D: TRBD2; J: TRBJ2-1; size: .; DNA: TGTGCCAGTAGTATTCGTCTAGCGGACTACAATGAGCAGTTCTTC; CDR3: CASSIRLADYNEQFF
V: TRBV5-1; D: TRBD2; J: TRBJ2-1; size: .; DNA: TGCGCCAGCAGCGGCGGGAGAAGCTCCTACAATGAGCAGTTCTTC; CDR3: CASSGGRSSYNEQFF
V: TRBV7-9; D: .; J: TRBJ2-7; size: few; DNA: TGTGCCAGCAGCTCCTCGGGACAAACCTACGAGCAGTACTTC; CDR3: CASSSSGQTYEQYF
V: TRBV2; D: .; J: TRBJ2-6; size: few; DNA: TGTGCCAGCAGTGACAGGGCTGGGGCCAACGTCCTGACTTTC; CDR3: CASSDRAGANVLTF
V: TRBV20-1; D: .; J: TRBJ2-3; size: few; DNA: TGCAGTGCTAGGATGAGCGATACGCAGTATTTT; CDR3: CSARMSDTQYF
V: TRBV4-2; D: .; J: TRBJ1-2; size: few; DNA: TGTGCCAGCAGCCAAGGCGTGGGGGGGCGAGCTAACTATGGCTACACCTTC; CDR3: CASSQGVGGRANYGYTF
V: TRBV4-3; D: .; J: TRBJ2-6; size: .; DNA: TGCGCCAGCAGCCAAGATGGGGCGTCTGGGGCCAACGTCCTGACTTTC; CDR3: CASSQDGASGANVLTF
V: TRBV30; D: TRBD1; J: TRBJ1-2; size: .; DNA: TGTGCCTGGCGTTTGACGGGACAGGAGCCCTATGGCTACACCTTC; CDR3: CAWRLTGQEPYGYTF
V: TRBV7-2; D: .; J: TRBJ2-2; size: .; DNA: TGTGCCAGCAGCTTAAGAGTCGGGGAGCTGTTTTTT; CDR3: CASSLRVGELFF
V: TRBV6-1; D: TRBD2; J: TRBJ2-7; size: .; DNA: TGTGCCAGCAGCAGGGGACTAGCCGGCTCCTACGAGCAGTACTTC; CDR3: CASSRGLAGSYEQYF
V: TRBV19; D: TRBD2; J: TRBJ2-1; size: .; DNA: TGTGCCAGTAGTACTCGGACTAGCGGGAGTCATGAGCAGTTCTTC; CDR3: CASSTRTSGSHEQFF